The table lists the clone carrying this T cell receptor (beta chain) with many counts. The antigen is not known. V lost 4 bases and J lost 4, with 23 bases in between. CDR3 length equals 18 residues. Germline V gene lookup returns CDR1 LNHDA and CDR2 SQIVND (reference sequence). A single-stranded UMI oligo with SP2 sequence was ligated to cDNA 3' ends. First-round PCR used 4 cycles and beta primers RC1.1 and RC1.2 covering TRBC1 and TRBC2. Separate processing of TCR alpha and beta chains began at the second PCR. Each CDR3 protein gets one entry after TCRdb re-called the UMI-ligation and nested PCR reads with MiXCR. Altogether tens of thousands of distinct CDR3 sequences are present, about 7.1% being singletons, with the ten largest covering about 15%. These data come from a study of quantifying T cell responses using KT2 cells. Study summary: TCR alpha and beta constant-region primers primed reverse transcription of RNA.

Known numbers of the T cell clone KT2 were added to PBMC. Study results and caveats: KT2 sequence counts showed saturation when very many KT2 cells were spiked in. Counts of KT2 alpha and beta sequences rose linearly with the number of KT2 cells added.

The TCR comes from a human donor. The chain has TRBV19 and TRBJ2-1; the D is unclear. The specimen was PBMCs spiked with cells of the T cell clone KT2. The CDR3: CASSTRHGSILLYNEQFF. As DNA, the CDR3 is TGTGCCAGTAGTACGAGACACGGCTCCATCCTATTATACAATGAGCAGTTCTTC.